The clone carrying this TCR beta chain was recorded once. This record comes from a study of technical replicates of blood from four donors. Assay used: immunoSEQ multiplex PCR; TCRdb lists only in-frame clones, some missing. In the table there are approximately 87,000 clones, 85% to 95% of which are singletons. Germline trimming cut 4 bases from V and 5 bases from J; bases unmatched to any gene: 7. Germline CDR1 reads MNHNY; CDR2 reads SVGAGI (reference sequence). The CDR3 has 15 amino acids. Sequencing input: T cells isolated from PBMCs. J is TRBJ2-1 and V is TRBV6-6; TRBD2 agrees at 8 bases. The sequence came from a human donor in good health. CDR3 in amino acids: CASSSDSGVHNEQFF. The DNA for the CDR3 is TGTGCCAGCAGTTCCGATAGCGGGGTTCACAATGAGCAGTTCTTC.